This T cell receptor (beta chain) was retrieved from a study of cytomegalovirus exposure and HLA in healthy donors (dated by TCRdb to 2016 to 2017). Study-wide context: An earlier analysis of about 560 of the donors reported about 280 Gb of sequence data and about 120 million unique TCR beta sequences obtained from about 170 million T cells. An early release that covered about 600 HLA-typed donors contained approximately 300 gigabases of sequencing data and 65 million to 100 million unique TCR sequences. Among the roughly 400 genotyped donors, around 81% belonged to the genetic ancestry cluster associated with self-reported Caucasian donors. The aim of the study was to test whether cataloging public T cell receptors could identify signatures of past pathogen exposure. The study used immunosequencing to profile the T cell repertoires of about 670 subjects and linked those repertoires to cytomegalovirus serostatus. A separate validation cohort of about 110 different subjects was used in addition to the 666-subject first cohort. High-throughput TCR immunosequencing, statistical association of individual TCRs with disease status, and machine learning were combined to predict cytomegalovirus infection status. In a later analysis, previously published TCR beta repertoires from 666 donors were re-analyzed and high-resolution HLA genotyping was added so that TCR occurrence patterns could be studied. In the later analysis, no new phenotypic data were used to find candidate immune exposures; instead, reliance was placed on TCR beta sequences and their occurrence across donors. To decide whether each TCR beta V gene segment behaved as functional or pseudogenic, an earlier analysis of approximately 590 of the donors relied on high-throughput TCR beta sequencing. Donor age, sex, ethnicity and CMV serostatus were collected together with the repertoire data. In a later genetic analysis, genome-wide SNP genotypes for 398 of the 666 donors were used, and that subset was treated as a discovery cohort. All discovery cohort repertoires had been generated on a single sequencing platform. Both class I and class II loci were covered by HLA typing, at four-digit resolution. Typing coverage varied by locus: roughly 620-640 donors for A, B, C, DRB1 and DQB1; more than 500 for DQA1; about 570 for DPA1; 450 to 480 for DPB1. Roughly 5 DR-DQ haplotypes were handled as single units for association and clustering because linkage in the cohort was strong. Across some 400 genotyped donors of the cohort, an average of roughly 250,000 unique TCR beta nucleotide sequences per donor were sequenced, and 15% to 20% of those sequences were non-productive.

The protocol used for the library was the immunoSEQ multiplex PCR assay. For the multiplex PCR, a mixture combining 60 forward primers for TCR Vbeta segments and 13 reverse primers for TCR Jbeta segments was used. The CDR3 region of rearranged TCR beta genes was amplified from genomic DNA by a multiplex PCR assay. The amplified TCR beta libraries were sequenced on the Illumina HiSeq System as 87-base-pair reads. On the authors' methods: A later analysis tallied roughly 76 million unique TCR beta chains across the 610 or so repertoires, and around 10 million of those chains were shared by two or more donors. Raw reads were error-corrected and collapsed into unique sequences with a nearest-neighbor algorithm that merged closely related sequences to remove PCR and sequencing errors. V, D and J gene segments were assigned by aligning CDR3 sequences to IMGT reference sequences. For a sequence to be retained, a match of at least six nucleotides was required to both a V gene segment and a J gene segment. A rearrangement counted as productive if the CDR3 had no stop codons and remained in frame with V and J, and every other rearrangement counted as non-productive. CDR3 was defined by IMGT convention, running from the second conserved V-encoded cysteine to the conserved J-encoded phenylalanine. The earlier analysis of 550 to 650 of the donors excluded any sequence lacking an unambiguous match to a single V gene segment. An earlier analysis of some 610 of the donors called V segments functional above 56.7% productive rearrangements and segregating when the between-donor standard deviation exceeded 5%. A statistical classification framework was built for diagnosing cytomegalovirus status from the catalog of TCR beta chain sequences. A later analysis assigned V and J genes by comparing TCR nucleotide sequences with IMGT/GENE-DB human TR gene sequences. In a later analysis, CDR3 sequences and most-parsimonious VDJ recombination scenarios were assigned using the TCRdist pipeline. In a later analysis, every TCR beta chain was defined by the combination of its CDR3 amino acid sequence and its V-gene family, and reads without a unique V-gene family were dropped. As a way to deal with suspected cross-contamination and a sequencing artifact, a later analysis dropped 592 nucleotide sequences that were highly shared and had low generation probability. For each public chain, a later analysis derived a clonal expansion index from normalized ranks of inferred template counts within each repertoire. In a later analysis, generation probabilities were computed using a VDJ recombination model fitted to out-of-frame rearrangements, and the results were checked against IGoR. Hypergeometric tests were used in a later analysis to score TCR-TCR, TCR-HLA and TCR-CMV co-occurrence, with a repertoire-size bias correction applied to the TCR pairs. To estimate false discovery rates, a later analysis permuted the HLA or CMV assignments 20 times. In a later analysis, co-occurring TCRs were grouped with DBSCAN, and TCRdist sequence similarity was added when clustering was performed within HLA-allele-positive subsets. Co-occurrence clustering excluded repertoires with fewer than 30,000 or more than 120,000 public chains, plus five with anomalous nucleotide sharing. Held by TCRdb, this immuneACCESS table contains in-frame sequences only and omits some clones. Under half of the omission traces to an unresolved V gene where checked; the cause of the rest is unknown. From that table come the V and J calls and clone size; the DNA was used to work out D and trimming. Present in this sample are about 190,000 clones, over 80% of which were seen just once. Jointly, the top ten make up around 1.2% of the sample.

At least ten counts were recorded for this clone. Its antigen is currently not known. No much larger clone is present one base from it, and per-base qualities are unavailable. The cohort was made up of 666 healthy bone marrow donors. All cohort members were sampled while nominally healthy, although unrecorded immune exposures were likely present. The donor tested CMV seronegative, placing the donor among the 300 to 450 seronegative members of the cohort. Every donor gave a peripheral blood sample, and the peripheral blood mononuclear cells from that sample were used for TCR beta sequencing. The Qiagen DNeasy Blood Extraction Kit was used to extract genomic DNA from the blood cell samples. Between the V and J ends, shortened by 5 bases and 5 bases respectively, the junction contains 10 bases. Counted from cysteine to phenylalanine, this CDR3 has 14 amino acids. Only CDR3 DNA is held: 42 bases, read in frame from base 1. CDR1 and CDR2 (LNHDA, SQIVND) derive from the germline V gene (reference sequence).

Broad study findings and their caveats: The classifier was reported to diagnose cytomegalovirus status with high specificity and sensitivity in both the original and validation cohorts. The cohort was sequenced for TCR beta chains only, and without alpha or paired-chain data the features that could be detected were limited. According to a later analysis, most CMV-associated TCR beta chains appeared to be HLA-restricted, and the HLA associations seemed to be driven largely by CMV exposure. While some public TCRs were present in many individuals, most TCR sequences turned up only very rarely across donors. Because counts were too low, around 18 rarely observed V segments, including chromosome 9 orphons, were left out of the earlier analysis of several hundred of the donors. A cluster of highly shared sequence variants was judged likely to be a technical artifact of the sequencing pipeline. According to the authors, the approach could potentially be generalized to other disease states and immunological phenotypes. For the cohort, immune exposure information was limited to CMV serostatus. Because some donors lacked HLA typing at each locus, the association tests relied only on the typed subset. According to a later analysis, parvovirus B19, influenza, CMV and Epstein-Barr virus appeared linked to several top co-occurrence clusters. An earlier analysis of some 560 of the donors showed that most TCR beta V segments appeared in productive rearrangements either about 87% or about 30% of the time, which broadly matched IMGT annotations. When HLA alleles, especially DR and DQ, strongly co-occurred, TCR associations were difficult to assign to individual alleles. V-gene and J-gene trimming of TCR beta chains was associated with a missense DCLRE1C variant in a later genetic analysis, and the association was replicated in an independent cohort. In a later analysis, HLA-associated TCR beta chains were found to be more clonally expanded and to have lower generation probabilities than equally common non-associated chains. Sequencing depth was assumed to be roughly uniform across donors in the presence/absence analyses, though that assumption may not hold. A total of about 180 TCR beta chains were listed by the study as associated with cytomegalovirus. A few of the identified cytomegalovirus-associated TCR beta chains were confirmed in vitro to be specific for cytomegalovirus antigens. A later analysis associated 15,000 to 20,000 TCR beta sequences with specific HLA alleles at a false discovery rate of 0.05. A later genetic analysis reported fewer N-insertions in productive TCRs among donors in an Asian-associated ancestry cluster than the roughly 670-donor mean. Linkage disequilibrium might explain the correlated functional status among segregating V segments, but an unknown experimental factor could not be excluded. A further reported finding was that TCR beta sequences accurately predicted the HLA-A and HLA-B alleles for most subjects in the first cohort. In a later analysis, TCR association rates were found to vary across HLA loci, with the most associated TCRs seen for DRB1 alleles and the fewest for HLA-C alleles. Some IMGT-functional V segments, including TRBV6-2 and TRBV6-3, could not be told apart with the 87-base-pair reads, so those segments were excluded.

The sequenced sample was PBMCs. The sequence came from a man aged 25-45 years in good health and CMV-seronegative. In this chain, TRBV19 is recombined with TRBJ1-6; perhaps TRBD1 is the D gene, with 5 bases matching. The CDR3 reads CASSGQGDNSPLHF. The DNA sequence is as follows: TGTGCCAGTAGTGGTCAGGGCGATAATTCACCCCTCCACTTT.